This TCR beta chain appears in the sequencing data of a study of T-cell memory formation after mild COVID-19 (dated by TCRdb to the early 2020s). Background on the whole study: TCR sequence clusters from the two donors were found to be largely donor specific. In two donors, T-cell clones that expanded and contracted after mild COVID-19 were followed by sequencing TCRalpha and TCRbeta repertoires longitudinally. Two young, previously healthy adult volunteers, one female and one male, were included in the cohort.

Many counts were recorded for this clonotype. Its antigen is currently not known. One base away there is no much larger clone; base qualities are not given. V gives up 2 bases and J gives up 0 bases, and the segment between their germline ends measures 11 bases. CDR1 and CDR2 are drawn from the germline V gene: LGHNA, YSLEER. There are 16 amino acids in the CDR3, from cysteine to phenylalanine inclusive. Only the CDR3 DNA stays, 48 bases, in frame from base 1. PBMCs were isolated by Ficoll-Paque density gradient centrifugation. Sequencing instrument: Illumina NovaSeq 6000. cDNA libraries for TCRalpha and TCRbeta were prepared by 5'RACE using constant-segment primers, with sample barcodes and unique molecular identifiers added. Trizol reagent was used to extract RNA from every sample. Library amplification was performed in two PCR steps, and a second sample barcode and Illumina TruSeq adapters were introduced in the second step. Sequencing of libraries was performed on an Illumina NovaSeq with 2 x 150 bp paired-end reads. Per the source publication's procedure: The reads were demultiplexed and collapsed into UMI-guided consensus sequences using migec v1.2.7. Using mixcr v2.1.11, UMI consensuses were aligned to TRA and TRB V and J templates and then assembled into clonotypes. Clonotypes were classified as expanded or contracted when called significant by both edgeR and NoisET, with noise models trained on biological replicates. edgeR calls used a false discovery rate-adjusted p below 0.01 and a log2 fold-change threshold of 1. PCA with hierarchical clustering of max-normalized trajectories of the 1000 most abundant clonotypes was used as exploratory dynamics analysis. Each responding clone was given a CD4 or CD8 phenotype based on the CD4+ and CD8+ repertoires, which had been sequenced separately. TCRdb ran its own pipeline on the public reads, namely fastp trimming at Q25 and MiXCR clone calling, and kept in-frame beta chains. Each entry merges the rows of one CDR3 protein and shows their most common DNA and genes. The authors' filters were not applied to this entry. Counted in this sample were more than 350,000 distinct CDR3 sequences; approximately 15% of them appeared once. Around a fifth of the sample rests with the top ten.

Study-wide findings and limitations: Whether the second-wave clones peaking on day 37 were SARS-CoV-2 specific was not confirmed. From day 15 to 85, contracting clones showed balanced CD4/CD8 phenotypes, whereas a second wave of clones that expanded from day 15 to 37 leaned towards CD4+. Only two mild cases were covered in the study, and larger cohorts including severe cases with pre-infection samples were considered necessary. Some responding clones were detected in pre-infection memory, suggesting pre-existing cross-reactive memory T cells joined the SARS-CoV-2 response. Contracting CD4+ clones were found mainly in CM and EM memory subsets, while CD8+ clones were enriched in EMRA.

This TCR was sampled from a man aged 18 to 29 who had mild COVID-19 (a few samples of this study predate the infection). The sample titles of this study are shuffled in the database, so cell type and time point are left out; the donor was told from shared clones. This chain joins TRBV4-3 to TRBJ2-4, with the D gene not confidently named. The sequencing sample was made of PBMCs or a T cell subset sorted from them (not recorded which). CDR3 protein: CASSQSSGLAKNIQYF. In nucleotide form, the sequence is TGCGCCAGCAGCCAAAGCTCGGGTCTAGCCAAAAACATTCAGTACTTC.